This T cell receptor beta chain was recovered during a study of cytomegalovirus exposure and HLA in healthy donors. Study results and caveats: In the 95 to 150 validation repertoires, more than 85% of cluster scores exceeded 0, per a later analysis. Most TCRs appeared rarely, but some public TCRs recurred in many donors. Using the classifier, cytomegalovirus status was reportedly diagnosed with high specificity and sensitivity.

As concerns this clone: As yet, its antigen is unknown.

The ends were cut back, 5 bases at V and 5 bases at J, with 12 bases in the middle. Germline values: CDR1 MNHEY, CDR2 SMNVEV (reference sequence). This CDR3 has 14 residues. TCRdb's table, derived via immunoSEQ multiplex PCR, lists solely in-frame clones and lacks some. The sample includes hundreds of thousands of clones, 86% of them seen just once. The chain joins TRBV27 to TRBJ1-4; perhaps TRBD1 as D (6 bases). Sequencing was carried out using PBMCs. The receptor comes from a woman under 30 in good health and CMV-seronegative. The CDR3 DNA sequence: TGTGCCAGCAGTGCACAGGGTGGGAATGAAAAACTGTTTTTT. It specifies CASSAQGGNEKLFF.